What follows is one TCR beta chain and its context. What it binds is unknown. This record belongs to a study of shared clonotypes between healthy human individuals. Whole-study findings and limits: Despite large depth, sorted-subset datasets appeared incompletely sequenced. Around 5.3% of naive CD4 clonotypes were shared across a few donors. Relative to clonotypes present in all four donors, those not shared had lower generation probabilities.

The CDR3 consists of 13 residues. Trimming left V 3 bases short and J 5 bases short, with 8 bases between. In germline, CDR1 is SGHRS, CDR2 YFSETQ. There were only Caucasian adults among the donors, and all lived in Nashville, Tennessee. Profiled with immunoSEQ multiplex PCR; TCRdb holds only in-frame clones, not every one. The table shows 2.3 million or so clones, with 80% to 95% occurring only once. Source material: naive CD4+ T cells from PBMCs. The subset: CD45RA+ positively selected. The origin of this receptor is a man aged 18-30 years in good health. Some clones in this sample may be carry-over from other donors' samples. The V gene is TRBV5-1, the J gene TRBJ2-2; no reliable D call. CDR3 DNA: TGCGCCAGCAGCTGGTGGAAAACCGGGGAGCTGTTTTTT. Residues: CASSWWKTGELFF.